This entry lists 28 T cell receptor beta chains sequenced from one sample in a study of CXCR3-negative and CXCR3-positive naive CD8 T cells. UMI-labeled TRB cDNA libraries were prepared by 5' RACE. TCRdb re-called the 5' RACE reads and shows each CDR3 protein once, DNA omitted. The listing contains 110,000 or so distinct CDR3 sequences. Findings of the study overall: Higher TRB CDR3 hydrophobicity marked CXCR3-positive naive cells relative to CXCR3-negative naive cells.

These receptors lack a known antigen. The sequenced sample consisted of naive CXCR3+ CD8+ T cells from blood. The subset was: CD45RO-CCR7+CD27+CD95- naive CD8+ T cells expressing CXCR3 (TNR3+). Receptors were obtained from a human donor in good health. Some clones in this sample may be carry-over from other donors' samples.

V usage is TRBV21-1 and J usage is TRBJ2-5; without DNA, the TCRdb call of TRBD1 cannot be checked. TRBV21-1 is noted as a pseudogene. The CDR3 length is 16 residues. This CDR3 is CASSTGGSLSWETQYF.

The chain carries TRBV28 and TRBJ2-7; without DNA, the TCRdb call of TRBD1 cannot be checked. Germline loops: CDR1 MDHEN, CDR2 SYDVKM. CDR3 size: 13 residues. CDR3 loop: CASNRQGAYEQYF. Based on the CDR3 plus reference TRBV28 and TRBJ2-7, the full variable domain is DVKVTQSSRYLVKRTGEKVFLECVQDMDHENMFWYRQDPGLGLRLIYFSYDVKMKEKGDIPEGYSVSREKKERFSLILESASTNQTSMYLCASNRQGAYEQYFGPGTRLTVT.

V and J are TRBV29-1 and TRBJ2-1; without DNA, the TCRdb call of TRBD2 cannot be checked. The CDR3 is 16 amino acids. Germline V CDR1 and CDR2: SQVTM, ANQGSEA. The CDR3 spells CSPWARGEAAYNEQFF.

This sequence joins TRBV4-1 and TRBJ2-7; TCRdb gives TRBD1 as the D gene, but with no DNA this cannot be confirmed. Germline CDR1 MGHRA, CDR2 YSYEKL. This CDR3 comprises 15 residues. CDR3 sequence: CASSQVPSQTYEQYF.

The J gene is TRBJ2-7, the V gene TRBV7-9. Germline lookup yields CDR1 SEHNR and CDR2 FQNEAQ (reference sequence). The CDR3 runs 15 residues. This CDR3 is CASSPVGSSGYEQYF.

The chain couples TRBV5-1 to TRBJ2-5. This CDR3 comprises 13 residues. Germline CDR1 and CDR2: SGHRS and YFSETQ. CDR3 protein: CASSFDSGETQYF.

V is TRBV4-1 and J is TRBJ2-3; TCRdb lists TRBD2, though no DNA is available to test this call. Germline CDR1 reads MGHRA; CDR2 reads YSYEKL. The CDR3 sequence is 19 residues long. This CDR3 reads CASSPMIAGSRTSTDTQYF.

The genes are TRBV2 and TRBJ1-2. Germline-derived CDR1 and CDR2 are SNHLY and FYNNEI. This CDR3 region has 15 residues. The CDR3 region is CASSERIKANYGYTF. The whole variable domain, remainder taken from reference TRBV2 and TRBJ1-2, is EPEVTQTPSHQVTQMGQEVILRCVPISNHLYFYWYRQILGQKVEFLVSFYNNEISEKSEIFDDQFSVERPDGSNFTLKIRSTKLEDSAMYFCASSERIKANYGYTFGSGTRLTVV.

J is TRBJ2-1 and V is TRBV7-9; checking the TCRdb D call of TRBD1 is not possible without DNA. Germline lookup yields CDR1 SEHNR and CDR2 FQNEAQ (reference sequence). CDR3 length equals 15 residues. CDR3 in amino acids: CASSAAGAAYNEQFF.

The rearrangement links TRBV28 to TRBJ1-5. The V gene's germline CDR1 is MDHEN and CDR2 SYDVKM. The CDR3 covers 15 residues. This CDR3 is CASSLFGSGNQPQHF. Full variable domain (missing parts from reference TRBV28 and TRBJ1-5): DVKVTQSSRYLVKRTGEKVFLECVQDMDHENMFWYRQDPGLGLRLIYFSYDVKMKEKGDIPEGYSVSREKKERFSLILESASTNQTSMYLCASSLFGSGNQPQHFGDGTRLSIL.

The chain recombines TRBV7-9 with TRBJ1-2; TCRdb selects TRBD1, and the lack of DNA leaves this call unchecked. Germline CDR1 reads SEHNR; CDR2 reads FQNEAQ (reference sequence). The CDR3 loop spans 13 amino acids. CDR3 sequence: CASSLPGNYGYTF.

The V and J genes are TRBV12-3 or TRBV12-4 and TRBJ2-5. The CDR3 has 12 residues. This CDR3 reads CASGVGQETQYF.

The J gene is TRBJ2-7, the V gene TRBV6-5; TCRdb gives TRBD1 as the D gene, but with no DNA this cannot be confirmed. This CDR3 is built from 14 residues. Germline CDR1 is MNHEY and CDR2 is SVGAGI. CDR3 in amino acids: CASSSVSRVDEQYF.

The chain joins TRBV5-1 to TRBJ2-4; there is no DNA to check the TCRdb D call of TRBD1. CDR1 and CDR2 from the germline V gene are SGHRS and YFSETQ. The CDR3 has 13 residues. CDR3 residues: CASSRTGGDIQYF.

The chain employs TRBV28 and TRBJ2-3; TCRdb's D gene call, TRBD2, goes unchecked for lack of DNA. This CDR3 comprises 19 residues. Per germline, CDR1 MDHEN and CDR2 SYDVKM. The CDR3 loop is CASSLGKIAGGPGTDTQYF.

The CDR3 here is CASRRSEKLFF. This chain joins TRBV2 and TRBJ1-4. This CDR3 is built from 11 residues. The V gene's germline CDR1 is SNHLY and CDR2 FYNNEI. The complete variable domain, with remaining parts taken from reference TRBV2 and TRBJ1-4, reads EPEVTQTPSHQVTQMGQEVILRCVPISNHLYFYWYRQILGQKVEFLVSFYNNEISEKSEIFDDQFSVERPDGSNFTLKIRSTKLEDSAMYFCASRRSEKLFFGSGTQLSVL.

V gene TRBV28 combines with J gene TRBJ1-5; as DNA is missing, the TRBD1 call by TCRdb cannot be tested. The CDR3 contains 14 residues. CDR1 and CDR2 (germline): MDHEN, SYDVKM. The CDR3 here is CASSSTGGGQPQHF.

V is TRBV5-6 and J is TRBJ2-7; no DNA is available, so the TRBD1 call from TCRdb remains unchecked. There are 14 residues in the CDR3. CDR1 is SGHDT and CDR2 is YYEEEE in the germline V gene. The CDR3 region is CASSSGTGDHEQYF.

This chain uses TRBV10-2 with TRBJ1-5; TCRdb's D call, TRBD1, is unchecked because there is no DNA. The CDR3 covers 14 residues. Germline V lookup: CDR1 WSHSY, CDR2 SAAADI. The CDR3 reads CASRAGTSNQPQHF.

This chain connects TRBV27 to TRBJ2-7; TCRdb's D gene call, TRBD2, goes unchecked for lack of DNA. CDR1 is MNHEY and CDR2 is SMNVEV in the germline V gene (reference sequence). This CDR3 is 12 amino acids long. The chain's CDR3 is CASRGLPHEQYF.

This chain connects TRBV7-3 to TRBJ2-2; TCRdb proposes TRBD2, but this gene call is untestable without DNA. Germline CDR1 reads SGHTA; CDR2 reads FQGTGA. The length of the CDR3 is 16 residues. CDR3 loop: CASSSGLFLLAGELFF.

The CDR3 is CASSLSDGTYEQYF. This chain links TRBV5-8 with TRBJ2-7. Germline V lookup: CDR1 SGHTS, CDR2 YDEGEE. This CDR3 is 14 amino acids long. Full variable domain (missing parts from reference TRBV5-8 and TRBJ2-7): EAGVTQSPTHLIKTRGQQATLRCSPISGHTSVYWYQQALGLGLQFLLWYDEGEERNRGNFPPRFSGRQFPNYSSELNVNALELEDSALYLCASSLSDGTYEQYFGPGTRLTVT.

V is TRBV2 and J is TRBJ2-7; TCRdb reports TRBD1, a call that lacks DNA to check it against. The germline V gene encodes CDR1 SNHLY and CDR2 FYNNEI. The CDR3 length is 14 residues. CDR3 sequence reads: CASRDRDRGYEQYF.

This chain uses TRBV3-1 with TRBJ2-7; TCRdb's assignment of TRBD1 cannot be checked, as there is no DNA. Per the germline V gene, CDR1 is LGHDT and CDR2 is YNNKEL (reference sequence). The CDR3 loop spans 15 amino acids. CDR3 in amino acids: CASSPGPSPSYEQYF.

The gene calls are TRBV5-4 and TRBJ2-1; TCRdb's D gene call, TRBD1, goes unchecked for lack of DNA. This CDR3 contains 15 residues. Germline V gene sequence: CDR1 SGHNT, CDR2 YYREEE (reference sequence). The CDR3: CASSLALDSDNEQFF.

CDR3: CASSPKDGTGFDEQYF. The chain combines TRBV7-6 with TRBJ2-7; TCRdb proposes TRBD1, but this gene call is untestable without DNA. CDR3 length: 16 residues. CDR1 is SGHVS and CDR2 is FNYEAQ in the germline V gene.

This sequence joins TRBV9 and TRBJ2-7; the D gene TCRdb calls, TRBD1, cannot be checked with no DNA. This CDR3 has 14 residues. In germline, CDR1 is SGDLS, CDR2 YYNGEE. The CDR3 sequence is CASSVYPGGEEQYF.

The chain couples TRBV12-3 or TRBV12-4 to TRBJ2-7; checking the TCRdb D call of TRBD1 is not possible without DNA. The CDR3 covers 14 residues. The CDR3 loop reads CASSLTGGDYEQYF.